Below are 16 T cell receptor beta chains sequenced from a single sample in a study of T cell responses to AZD1222 COVID-19 vaccine. Profiling relied on immunoSEQ multiplex PCR, and the TCRdb table lists in-frame clones only, not all of them. The sample lists roughly 130,000 clones, 85% to 90% seen once, with 9% to 15% in the top ten. The source material was peripheral blood, sampled on day 0 of AZD1222 vaccination. The receptors stem from an adult in good health.

The chain uses TRBV19 and TRBJ2-7, with D possibly TRBD1 on 7 matching bases. Germline lookup yields CDR1 LNHDA and CDR2 SQIVND (reference sequence). The CDR3 contains 14 residues. Trimming took 4 bases from V and 2 from J, leaving 12 bases between them. The CDR3 loop is CASSRRGRTYEQYF. CDR3 in DNA: TGTGCCAGTAGTAGGAGGGGGCGAACCTACGAGCAGTACTTC.

The chain couples TRBV6-5 to TRBJ1-3; no definite D call. CDR3 length equals 15 residues. Per the germline V gene, CDR1 is MNHEY and CDR2 is SVGAGI. Between the trimmed V and J ends, which lost 5 bases and 2 bases, there was a span of 13 bases. The DNA for the CDR3 is TGTGCCAGCAGTCCTTTGACAAGGACTGGAAACACCATATATTTT. Translated, it gives CASSPLTRTGNTIYF.

The chain links TRBV27 to TRBJ2-2; 8 nucleotides line up with TRBD2. J lost 6 bases, V lost 2 bases, and 5 bases had no gene match. Germline V gene sequence: CDR1 MNHEY, CDR2 SMNVEV (reference sequence). The CDR3 has 15 amino acids. The CDR3 DNA follows: TGTGCCAGCAGTTTAAGAGCGGGAGCCTCCGGGGAGCTGTTTTTT. Translating gives CASSLRAGASGELFF.

This chain uses TRBV7-3 with TRBJ2-5; 9 nucleotides agree with TRBD1. Germline loops: CDR1 SGHTA, CDR2 FQGTGA. V gave up 11 bases and J gave up 7 bases; unmatched junction bases: 17. The CDR3 consists of 15 residues. The CDR3 spells CAGEGQGKFRGTQYF. The CDR3 bases are TGTGCCGGGGAGGGACAGGGTAAATTTCGAGGGACCCAGTACTTC.

This sequence joins TRBV7-8 and TRBJ1-2; D ambiguous. The V gene lost 5 bases and the J gene lost 5 bases, with 15 bases spanning the gap. The CDR3 has 14 amino acids. CDR1 and CDR2 (germline): SGHVS, FQNEAQ. CDR3 bases: TGTGCCAGCAGCCCCGTAAGGCTAGGGTATGGCTACACCTTC. As protein: CASSPVRLGYGYTF. Full variable domain (outside the CDR3, taken from reference TRBV7-8 and TRBJ1-2): GAGVSQSPRYKVAKRGQDVALRCDPISGHVSLFWYQQALGQGPEFLTYFQNEAQLDKSGLPSDRFFAERPEGSVSTLKIQRTQQEDSAVYLCASSPVRLGYGYTFGSGTRLTVV.

This sequence joins TRBV6-5 and TRBJ2-7, with 12 nucleotides matching TRBD1. Germline V CDR1 and CDR2: MNHEY, SVGAGI. This CDR3 contains 15 residues. V dropped 6 bases and J dropped 4; count of bases not matched to a gene: 7. The DNA for the CDR3 is TGTGCCAGCAGCCCGGGACAGGGGGCCAATTACGAGCAGTACTTC. Amino acid sequence: CASSPGQGANYEQYF.

The sample holds a few counts of this clone. This chain joins TRBV5-6 and TRBJ2-7; a possible D gene is TRBD1 (6 bases). Germline V gives CDR1 SGHDT, CDR2 YYEEEE. The CDR3 contains 16 residues. Trimming took off 4 bases at V and 2 bases at J, with 19 bases between the two ends. The CDR3 DNA follows: TGTGCCAGCAGCGTGGAACCGGGACACCAAGCCTACGAGCAGTACTTC. As protein: CASSVEPGHQAYEQYF.

The rearrangement links TRBV13 to TRBJ2-2, with D possibly being TRBD1 or TRBD2 (5 bases each). The germline CDR1 and CDR2 sequences are PRHDT and FYEKMQ (reference sequence). There are 16 residues in the CDR3. Trimming took 2 bases from V and 1 from J, leaving 11 bases between them. The chain's CDR3 is CASSLLGAGNTGELFF. The DNA of the CDR3 is TGTGCCAGCAGCTTATTAGGGGCGGGGAACACCGGGGAGCTGTTTTTT.

This chain connects TRBV25-1 to TRBJ1-6, with a tentative D call TRBD1 (5 bases). The V gene lost 2 bases and the J gene lost 7 bases, with 15 bases spanning the gap. CDR3 length: 16 residues. CDR1 is MGHDK and CDR2 is SYGVNS in the germline V gene. Here the CDR3 reads CASSEGSGIENSPLHF. In DNA, the CDR3 is TGTGCCAGCAGTGAAGGTTCAGGGATAGAGAATTCACCCCTCCACTTT.

The chain recombines TRBV6-2 or TRBV6-3 with TRBJ1-1; unclear D gene. Trimming cost V 8 bases and J 1 base, with 14 bases left between them. The CDR3 extends over 14 amino acids. Germline loops: CDR1 MNHEY, CDR2 SVGEGT. CDR3 in DNA: TGTGCCAGCCGTTCTAACGCGGGGAACACTGAAGCTTTCTTT. The encoded protein is CASRSNAGNTEAFF.

This chain joins TRBV19 and TRBJ1-5; D not certain. From germline, CDR1 is LNHDA and CDR2 SQIVND (reference sequence). The ends were cut back, 1 base at V and 6 bases at J, with 13 bases in the middle. The CDR3 spans 15 residues. The CDR3 DNA reads TGTGCCAGTAGTATAGGGATATCCCCCACTCAGCCCCAGCATTTT. It is translated as CASSIGISPTQPQHF.

The chain uses TRBV7-3 and TRBJ2-1, with D possibly matching TRBD2 (6 bases). The CDR3 has 12 residues. In germline, CDR1 is SGHTA, CDR2 FQGTGA. V was clipped by 2 bases and J by 10 bases, with 9 bases between them. The CDR3 DNA reads TGTGCCAGCAGCTTAGGGGGGTACGAGCAGTTCTTC. This gives the protein CASSLGGYEQFF.

The chain joins TRBV20-1 to TRBJ2-3; no definite D call. The V end lost 5 bases, the J end lost 4 bases, and 7 bases lay between the germline ends. There are 11 residues in the CDR3. Per the germline V gene, CDR1 is DFQATT and CDR2 is SNEGSKA (reference sequence). The CDR3 here is CSAAGPDTQYF. CDR3 sequence (DNA): TGCAGTGCTGCCGGTCCAGATACGCAGTATTTT.

This chain's CDR3 is CASNTGQGNSPLHF. In DNA, the CDR3 is TGTGCCAGCAATACGGGACAGGGTAATTCACCCCTCCACTTT. The chain uses TRBV7-2 and TRBJ1-6, with TRBD1 matching over 9 bases. From germline, CDR1 is SGHTA and CDR2 FQGNSA. J was trimmed by 6 bases and V by 7 bases; bases with no gene match: 4. CDR3 size: 14 residues.

The V gene is TRBV10-1, the J gene TRBJ1-5; D is unresolved. V lost 7 bases, J lost 9 bases, and 7 bases lay in between. CDR3 length: 10 residues. CDR1 and CDR2 from the germline V gene are WNHNN and SYGVQD (reference sequence). DNA of the CDR3: TGCGCCAGCAAACGGGCGCCCCAGCATTTT. Protein: CASKRAPQHF.

V gene TRBV18 combines with J gene TRBJ2-7; perhaps TRBD2 as D (6 bases). The CDR3 is 16 amino acids. Trimming took off 0 bases at V and 0 bases at J, with 12 bases between the two ends. Per germline, CDR1 KGHSH and CDR2 LQKENI. The CDR3, as DNA: TGTGCCAGCTCACCACCAAGCGGCGGGAACTCCTACGAGCAGTACTTC. Translation gives CASSPPSGGNSYEQYF. Together with reference TRBV18 and TRBJ2-7, the CDR3 gives the full variable domain: NAGVMQNPRHLVRRRGQEARLRCSPMKGHSHVYWYRQLPEEGLKFMVYLQKENIIDESGMPKERFSAEFPKEGPSILRIQQVVRGDSAAYFCASSPPSGGNSYEQYFGPGTRLTVT.